Listed here are 18 T cell receptor beta chains from one sample, sequenced in a study of Graves' ophthalmopathy and Graves' hyperthyroidism. The authors amplified TCR beta CDR3 regions from RNA transcripts. RT-PCR was first run with HTBI primers, then multiplex PCR in a second round. TCRdb passed the multiplex PCR reads through MiXCR, listing each CDR3 protein once. This table has some 520,000 distinct CDR3 sequences, about an eighth appearing once. The sequencing sample was made of blood. All receptors come from a young woman with Graves' ophthalmopathy.

This clonotype has ten or more counts. This chain links TRBV24-1 with TRBJ2-4; D assignment may be TRBD1 or TRBD2 (7 bases each). CDR1 and CDR2 from the germline V gene are KGHDR and SFDVKD. The CDR3 spans 16 residues. The V gene lost 4 bases and the J gene lost 5 bases, with 17 bases spanning the gap. CDR3 coding DNA: TGTGCCACCAGTGACTACAGGGGAGGGGGAGAAAACATTCAGTACTTC. Translating gives CATSDYRGGGENIQYF.

This clonotype showed up many times. The rearrangement joins TRBV7-3 to TRBJ2-5; TRBD1 agrees at 7 bases. Germline assignment: CDR1 SGHTA and CDR2 FQGTGA. There are 13 residues in the CDR3. The trim removed 5 bases at V and 4 bases at J, leaving 4 bases unmatched. The CDR3 is CASSRGQLETQYF. The DNA for the CDR3 is TGTGCCAGCAGCCGGGGACAGTTAGAGACCCAGTACTTC.

The chain is built from TRBV6-1 and TRBJ1-1; TRBD1 aligns across 9 bases. The V and J ends lost 6 bases and 6 bases, in that order; junction bases with no gene match: 8. Per germline, CDR1 MNHNS and CDR2 SASEGT. The CDR3 length is 14 residues. This chain's CDR3 is CASRSGTGRPEAFF. The DNA for the CDR3 is TGTGCCAGCAGGTCCGGGACAGGGAGACCTGAAGCTTTCTTT.

This clonotype was counted many times. The chain uses TRBV27 and TRBJ2-7; D is unclear. The CDR3 is 12 residues long. V was trimmed by 6 bases and J by 5 bases, leaving 11 bases between them. Germline loops: CDR1 MNHEY, CDR2 SMNVEV (reference sequence). CDR3 in DNA: TGTGCCAGCAGCCTCGTAGGGCACGAGCAGTACTTC. Amino acids: CASSLVGHEQYF.

This clonotype has a count of ten or more. Written as DNA, the CDR3 is TGCAGTGCTAAAAGGGGCGTTTTGGAGACCCAGTACTTC. It codes for CSAKRGVLETQYF. This rearrangement joins TRBV20-1 to TRBJ2-5, with D perhaps matching TRBD1 (5 bases). Trimming shortened V by 4 bases and J by 5 bases, and 14 bases separated the two germline ends. The CDR3 consists of 13 residues. Germline lookup yields CDR1 DFQATT and CDR2 SNEGSKA (reference sequence).

There are a few counts of this clonotype. The rearrangement uses TRBV19 and TRBJ1-1; tentatively, D is TRBD1 (5 bases). The germline CDR1 and CDR2 sequences are LNHDA and SQIVND (reference sequence). There are 17 residues in the CDR3. V was cut by 3 bases and J by 3 bases, with 20 bases left in between. The CDR3 spells CASSIGGVILGHTEAFF. The CDR3 DNA reads as TGTGCCAGTAGTATTGGGGGGGTCATCCTGGGCCACACTGAAGCTTTCTTT.

The gene calls are TRBV3-1 and TRBJ1-6; D gene ambiguous. V lost 6 bases, J lost 9 bases, and 9 bases lay in between. Germline V CDR1 and CDR2: LGHDT, YNNKEL (reference sequence). The CDR3 totals 12 residues. The CDR3 DNA sequence: TGTGCCAGCAGGATTGGGGTTTCACCCCTCCACTTT. Amino acids: CASRIGVSPLHF.

This clonotype was recorded many times. The chain is built from TRBV12-3 or TRBV12-4 and TRBJ2-3; possible D gene TRBD2, 5 bases. V lost 8 bases and J lost 2, with 11 bases in between. The CDR3 totals 13 residues. The CDR3 protein is CASGGPNTDTQYF. CDR3 sequence (DNA): TGTGCCAGCGGAGGACCAAACACAGATACGCAGTATTTT.

As for this clonotype: Being one base from a much bigger clone, this may be a read error. V and J are TRBV6-1 and TRBJ2-5, with 7 bases fitting TRBD1. Germline loops: CDR1 MNHNS, CDR2 SASEGT. The CDR3 is 13 amino acids. CDR3 in amino acids: CASTTGDGETLYF. CDR3 bases: TGTGCCAGCACCACAGGGGATGGGGAGACCCTGTACTTC.

Many counts were recorded for this clonotype. The gene calls are TRBV6-1 and TRBJ1-1; weak D call: TRBD1 (5 bases). Germline V lookup: CDR1 MNHNS, CDR2 SASEGT. V was clipped by 8 bases and J by 5 bases, with 15 bases between them. The length of the CDR3 is 13 residues. The CDR3 DNA reads TGTGCCAGCCCCCCGGGGGTAGGGACTGAAGCTTTCTTT. This gives the protein CASPPGVGTEAFF.

This clonotype has only a few counts. The genes are TRBV2 and TRBJ2-7; D gene unclear. Trimming cost V 2 bases and J 6 bases, with 14 bases left between them. Germline CDR1 SNHLY, CDR2 FYNNEI. The CDR3 is 14 residues long. The CDR3 nucleotides are TGTGCCAGCAGTGAAAGGACGGAGACTGGCGAGCAGTACTTC. Translated, it gives CASSERTETGEQYF. Full variable domain (remainder filled in from reference TRBV2 and TRBJ2-7): EPEVTQTPSHQVTQMGQEVILRCVPISNHLYFYWYRQILGQKVEFLVSFYNNEISEKSEIFDDQFSVERPDGSNFTLKIRSTKLEDSAMYFCASSERTETGEQYFGPGTRLTVT.

This clonotype has a count of ten or more. The chain is built from TRBV10-2 and TRBJ1-2; 8 bases line up with TRBD1. This CDR3 has 14 residues. Germline trimming cut 6 bases from V and 4 bases from J; bases unmatched to any gene: 7. Per the germline V gene, CDR1 is WSHSY and CDR2 is SAAADI. CDR3 sequence reads: CASRPTGGTYGYTF. CDR3 nucleotides: TGCGCCAGCAGGCCCACAGGGGGTACCTATGGCTACACCTTC.

The table lists this clonotype with many counts. The chain joins TRBV6-5 to TRBJ2-7; the D gene is possibly TRBD2 (6 bases). V was pared by 2 bases and J by 1 base, with 12 bases between. The CDR3 has 15 amino acids. Per the germline V gene, CDR1 is MNHEY and CDR2 is SVGAGI. The CDR3 region has the DNA TGTGCCAGCAGTTACCTTCGCGGGGAATCCTACGAGCAGTACTTC. Amino acid sequence: CASSYLRGESYEQYF.

This clonotype has at least ten counts. The CDR3 here is CATGWGTQYF. CDR3 DNA sequence: TGTGCCACAGGATGGGGGACCCAGTACTTC. The chain employs TRBV12-3 or TRBV12-4 and TRBJ2-5; D not resolved. Trimming shortened V by 10 bases and J by 7 bases, and 10 bases separated the two germline ends. There are 10 residues in the CDR3.

The sample holds many counts of this clonotype. The chain combines TRBV5-1 with TRBJ2-5; perhaps D is TRBD1 or TRBD2 (6 bases each). Trimming cost V 4 bases and J 14 bases, with 21 bases left between them. This CDR3 has 13 residues. The germline CDR1 and CDR2 sequences are SGHRS and YFSETQ. The CDR3 here is CASSRRGHSPFYF. In DNA, the CDR3 is TGCGCCAGCAGCCGGCGGGGACATTCACCCTTTTACTTC.

This clonotype was counted a single time. The chain carries TRBV20-1 and TRBJ2-7, with 14 bases fitting TRBD2. Trimming cost V 6 bases and J 6 bases; bases outside gene matches: 4. This CDR3 region has 13 residues. Germline values: CDR1 DFQATT, CDR2 SNEGSKA (reference sequence). The CDR3 DNA sequence: TGCAGTGCAACCGGGACTAGCGGGAGCGAGCAGTACTTC. Translating it yields CSATGTSGSEQYF.

This clonotype has at least ten counts. The chain joins TRBV28 to TRBJ1-2; TRBD1 agrees at 8 bases. Losses at the gene ends were 2 bases for V and 4 bases for J; bases not matched to a gene: 6. Per germline, CDR1 MDHEN and CDR2 SYDVKM. The CDR3 has 15 amino acids. The CDR3: CASSLLQGGGYGYTF. CDR3 sequence (DNA): TGTGCCAGCAGTTTACTACAGGGGGGAGGCTATGGCTACACCTTC.

This clonotype was seen only a few times. This may be a read error: a much more frequent sequence differs by one nucleotide. The rearrangement uses TRBV10-2 and TRBJ2-5; TRBD2 matches 8 bases. Trimming at V came to 1 base and at J to 7 bases, leaving 20 bases not matched to a gene. In germline, CDR1 is WSHSY, CDR2 SAAADI. The CDR3 loop spans 19 amino acids. CDR3 nucleotide sequence: TGCGCCAGCAGTGAGTTCGCACGGACTAGCTGGGGTCCCCGAGGGACCCAGTACTTC. It translates to CASSEFARTSWGPRGTQYF.